Following are 18 T cell receptor beta chains from one sample sequenced in a study of human T cells and chemical hapten exposure. TCRdb re-analysed the RACE reads in MiXCR, keeping a single row per CDR3 protein. The sample consists of around 80,000 distinct CDR3 sequences, over 8.5% of them appearing once. Regarding time point: healthy volunteer bleed at 6 weeks. Extraction yielded total RNA from whole blood (unfractionated). The sequencing sample was made of whole blood. The receptors were gathered from a male donor in good health. Some clones in this sample may be carry-over from other donors' samples.

This clonotype was detected only a few times. The chain has TRBV10-3 and TRBJ1-5; no clear D gene. The length of the CDR3 is 17 residues. Germline-derived CDR1 and CDR2 are ENHRY and SYGVKD. V lost 0 bases and J 6 bases, leaving 18 bases between the germline ends. The CDR3 DNA reads as TGTGCCATCAGTGAGTCGAGGCCCGCCGGGGAGGGTCAGCCCCAGCATTTT. It translates to CAISESRPAGEGQPQHF.

In this sample, this clonotype turned up a few times. The chain carries TRBV20-1 and TRBJ2-3; 8 nucleotides line up with TRBD1. V shed 2 bases and J 2 bases; nucleotides not matched to a gene: 12. This CDR3 region has 17 residues. Germline lookup yields CDR1 DFQATT and CDR2 SNEGSKA (reference sequence). The CDR3 is CSARTPQGTGYTDTQYF. Written as DNA, the CDR3 is TGCAGTGCTAGAACCCCTCAGGGGACAGGCTACACAGATACGCAGTATTTT.

The rearrangement links TRBV19 to TRBJ1-5; tentative D call: TRBD1 (5 bases). The germline V and J ends were trimmed by 5 bases and 7 bases, with 21 bases remaining between them. The CDR3 sequence is 16 residues long. CDR1 and CDR2 from the germline V gene are LNHDA and SQIVND (reference sequence). CDR3 in amino acids: CASSQGPPKTWQPQHF. Here the CDR3 DNA reads TGTGCCAGTAGTCAGGGACCCCCAAAGACTTGGCAGCCCCAGCATTTT. Filled out from reference TRBV19 and TRBJ1-5, the complete variable domain reads DGGITQSPKYLFRKEGQNVTLSCEQNLNHDAMYWYRQDPGQGLRLIYYSQIVNDFQKGDIAEGYSVSREKKESFPLTVTSAQKNPTAFYLCASSQGPPKTWQPQHFGDGTRLSIL.

This clonotype appeared a few times. The chain is built from TRBV29-1 and TRBJ2-7, with D perhaps given as TRBD1 or TRBD2 (6 bases each). CDR1 SQVTM and CDR2 ANQGSEA come from the germline V gene. Trimming cost V 4 bases and J 5 bases, with 9 bases left between them. The CDR3 extends over 11 amino acids. DNA of the CDR3: TGCAGCGTTGCCGGGGGCCACGAGCAGTACTTC. Its protein product is CSVAGGHEQYF.

The rearrangement uses TRBV7-9 and TRBJ2-5, with D perhaps TRBD1 (6 bases). This CDR3 spans 15 amino acids. The V and J ends lost 5 bases and 3 bases respectively, with 16 bases between them. Germline CDR1 is SEHNR and CDR2 is FQNEAQ (reference sequence). The CDR3 region is CASSRVMQGKETQYF. The CDR3, as DNA: TGTGCCAGCAGCCGCGTGATGCAGGGGAAAGAGACCCAGTACTTC.

This clonotype was seen a handful of times. V and J are TRBV20-1 and TRBJ2-7; D not certain. The length of the CDR3 is 13 residues. The V gene's germline CDR1 is DFQATT and CDR2 SNEGSKA (reference sequence). V gave up 1 base and J gave up 0 bases, with 7 bases separating them. CDR3 protein: CSARGHYSYEQYF. The CDR3 DNA sequence: TGCAGTGCTAGAGGACACTACTCCTACGAGCAGTACTTC.

This clonotype was observed a few times. The chain has TRBV30 and TRBJ1-1, with a possible D match to TRBD1 (5 bases). The CDR3 is 12 residues long. V was clipped by 5 bases and J by 1 base, with 8 bases between them. The germline V gene has CDR1 GTSNPN and CDR2 SVGIG (reference sequence). The CDR3 nucleotides read TGTGCCTGGGGGGACGGGAACACTGAAGCTTTCTTT. This sequence encodes CAWGDGNTEAFF.

The rearrangement links TRBV12-3 or TRBV12-4 to TRBJ2-3; D not resolved. The CDR3 runs to 14 residues. The V and J ends lost 8 bases and 4 bases respectively, with 16 bases between them. DNA for the CDR3: TGTGCCAGCTTATTAGTTCTTAGGGCAGATACGCAGTATTTT. Its protein is CASLLVLRADTQYF.

This clonotype was observed at least ten times. The chain recombines TRBV6-5 with TRBJ2-3, with D perhaps assigned TRBD1 or TRBD2 (6 bases each). Trimming shortened V by 0 bases and J by 1 base, and 14 bases separated the two germline ends. The CDR3 has 17 amino acids. The V gene's germline CDR1 is MNHEY and CDR2 SVGAGI. Here the CDR3 DNA reads TGTGCCAGCAGTTACTCAGGCAGGGGCGGGGGCACAGATACGCAGTATTTT. This sequence encodes CASSYSGRGGGTDTQYF.

This clonotype was found many times. V usage is TRBV24-1 and J usage is TRBJ2-3; the match to TRBD2 covers 16 bases. V shed 5 bases, J shed 3 bases, and the junction held 10 bases outside the gene matches. The CDR3 spans 19 residues. Germline values: CDR1 KGHDR, CDR2 SFDVKD. The CDR3 bases are TGTGCCACCAGTGCCGGGACTAGCGGGGGGGCCTGGGAGACAGATACGCAGTATTTT. This translates into CATSAGTSGGAWETDTQYF.

This clonotype showed up just a few times. V is TRBV6-5 and J is TRBJ1-6, with 9 bases fitting TRBD1. The CDR3 runs to 13 residues. Trimming cost V 4 bases and J 11 bases; bases outside gene matches: 3. Germline CDR1 is MNHEY and CDR2 is SVGAGI. For the CDR3, the DNA is TGTGCCAGCAGTTCGACAGGGGGTGCACCCCTCCACTTT. Residues: CASSSTGGAPLHF.

This clonotype was observed a handful of times. CDR3 region: CASSPLLRGGDTEAFF. The CDR3 coding sequence is TGTGCCAGCAGCCCCCTCCTCAGGGGAGGAGACACTGAAGCTTTCTTT. The V gene is TRBV14, the J gene TRBJ1-1, with TRBD1 as a possible D gene (6 bases). The CDR3 length is 16 residues. The V end lost 4 bases, the J end lost 3 bases, and 18 bases lay between the germline ends. Germline V CDR1 and CDR2: SGHDN, FVKESK.

This clonotype was observed a few times. The V and J genes are TRBV7-9 and TRBJ1-1; D is unclear. CDR3 length: 13 amino acids. The V gene lost 1 base and the J gene lost 6 bases, with 9 bases spanning the gap. The germline CDR1 and CDR2 sequences are SEHNR and FQNEAQ (reference sequence). The chain's CDR3 is CASSLGPVPEAFF. The CDR3 DNA reads as TGTGCCAGCAGCTTAGGACCTGTGCCTGAAGCTTTCTTT.

This clonotype was picked up a small number of times. The gene calls are TRBV7-9 and TRBJ2-1, with TRBD2 matching 14 bases. CDR1 is SEHNR and CDR2 is FQNEAQ in the germline V gene (reference sequence). The trim removed 5 bases at V and 9 bases at J, leaving 9 bases unmatched. CDR3 length equals 16 residues. CDR3 amino acids: CASSVSTSGGAGEQFF. CDR3 in DNA: TGTGCCAGCAGCGTCTCGACTAGCGGGGGGGCGGGTGAGCAGTTCTTC.

This clonotype was counted ten times or more. The rearrangement links TRBV28 to TRBJ1-3; D possibly corresponds to TRBD1 (6 bases). CDR1 MDHEN and CDR2 SYDVKM come from the germline V gene. V was shortened by 8 bases and J by 2 bases, with 16 bases between the two germline ends. The CDR3 runs to 15 residues. As DNA, the CDR3 is TGTGCCAGCCGTACATTAGGGGGTACTGGAAACACCATATATTTT. Protein sequence: CASRTLGGTGNTIYF.

The chain has TRBV4-1 and TRBJ1-5; TRBD1 matches 10 bases. From germline, CDR1 is MGHRA and CDR2 YSYEKL. V lost 4 bases, J lost 4 bases, and 7 bases stayed unmatched. CDR3 size: 16 residues. CDR3 region: CASSPHPDRGNQPQHF. The CDR3 DNA is TGCGCCAGCAGCCCCCACCCGGACAGGGGGAATCAGCCCCAGCATTTT.

The rearrangement joins TRBV29-1 to TRBJ1-3, with D unresolved. Germline V CDR1 and CDR2: SQVTM, ANQGSEA. CDR3 length equals 13 residues. Trimming left V 4 bases short and J 0 bases short, with 7 bases between. In DNA form, the CDR3 reads TGCAGCGTTGGTCTAAGCTCTGGAAACACCATATATTTT. This sequence encodes CSVGLSSGNTIYF.

This clonotype was found a few times. V gene TRBV27 combines with J gene TRBJ1-1; D ambiguous. Germline V gene data show CDR1 as MNHEY and CDR2 as SMNVEV (reference sequence). This CDR3 spans 13 amino acids. Trimming took off 4 bases at V and 0 bases at J, with 6 bases between the two ends. As DNA, the CDR3 is TGTGCCAGCAGTTCTACGGTGAACACTGAAGCTTTCTTT. Amino acids: CASSSTVNTEAFF.